Listed below are T cell receptor beta chains from one sample, sequenced in a study of T cells in localized non-small cell lung cancer. Profiled with immunoSEQ multiplex PCR; TCRdb holds only in-frame clones, not every one. The table has 53,000 or so clones, roughly 84% seen once. The sequenced sample was peripheral blood mononuclear cells, obtained before any cancer treatment. Every receptor here comes from a man between 40 and 70 years old with stage III lung adenocarcinoma. Each CDR3 is given without its conserved first and last residue. D genes are given only for firm matches.

d_gene: .; v_gene: TRBV10-2; j_gene: TRBJ1-1; CDR3aa: ATTGGAEAF
d_gene: .; v_gene: TRBV6-1; j_gene: TRBJ2-7; CDR3aa: ASSEDRYYEQY
d_gene: .; v_gene: TRBV28; j_gene: TRBJ1-1; CDR3aa: ASSLGVTEAF
d_gene: .; v_gene: TRBV30; j_gene: TRBJ2-1; CDR3aa: AWSSTRGKQF
d_gene: TRBD1; v_gene: TRBV6-5; j_gene: TRBJ1-5; CDR3aa: ASRPRQGFQPQH
d_gene: .; v_gene: TRBV6-1; j_gene: TRBJ1-6; CDR3aa: ASSEAPGTAYNSPLH
d_gene: TRBD2; v_gene: TRBV5-1; j_gene: TRBJ2-1; CDR3aa: ASSSTTSGFYNEQF
d_gene: TRBD2; v_gene: TRBV9; j_gene: TRBJ2-1; CDR3aa: ASSSGTSGMSMQF
d_gene: TRBD1; v_gene: TRBV10-3; j_gene: TRBJ1-1; CDR3aa: ATTYMDRGTEAF
d_gene: TRBD2; v_gene: TRBV10-3; j_gene: TRBJ2-7; CDR3aa: AISEGAGGFYEQY
d_gene: TRBD1; v_gene: TRBV6-6; j_gene: TRBJ2-7; CDR3aa: ASSYSGTGGGEQY
d_gene: TRBD1; v_gene: TRBV7-9; j_gene: TRBJ1-2; CDR3aa: ASRKDRGSYGYT
d_gene: TRBD1; v_gene: TRBV30; j_gene: TRBJ2-7; CDR3aa: AWTPRAQGAYEQY
d_gene: TRBD2; v_gene: TRBV5-4; j_gene: TRBJ2-1; CDR3aa: ASSLGLAGGLYEQF
d_gene: .; v_gene: TRBV6-1; j_gene: TRBJ2-2; CDR3aa: ASSEAGGRTGELF
d_gene: .; v_gene: TRBV14; j_gene: TRBJ2-7; CDR3aa: ASSQGYEQY
d_gene: TRBD1; v_gene: TRBV9; j_gene: TRBJ2-5; CDR3aa: ASSVSTGKGETQY
d_gene: .; v_gene: TRBV28; j_gene: TRBJ1-4; CDR3aa: ASSLGSNEKLF
d_gene: .; v_gene: TRBV7-9; j_gene: TRBJ2-1; CDR3aa: ASRSGRGRGDNEQF
d_gene: .; v_gene: TRBV19; j_gene: TRBJ2-3; CDR3aa: ASSIEVDTQY
d_gene: .; v_gene: TRBV6-6; j_gene: TRBJ2-7; CDR3aa: ASSYSGTGTYEQY
d_gene: TRBD1; v_gene: TRBV5-1; j_gene: TRBJ2-2; CDR3aa: ASSSTGVDTGELF
d_gene: TRBD1; v_gene: TRBV30; j_gene: TRBJ1-5; CDR3aa: AWAGTGDGQPQH
d_gene: .; v_gene: TRBV29-1; j_gene: TRBJ2-5; CDR3aa: SVESTGGGTQY
d_gene: TRBD1; v_gene: TRBV11-3; j_gene: TRBJ1-1; CDR3aa: ASSPFWTGGVNTEAF
d_gene: .; v_gene: TRBV7-9; j_gene: TRBJ2-5; CDR3aa: ASSPNPGETQY
d_gene: .; v_gene: TRBV4-2; j_gene: TRBJ2-5; CDR3aa: ASSQEGETQY
d_gene: TRBD1; v_gene: TRBV30; j_gene: TRBJ1-1; CDR3aa: AWTEHPYRGANTEAF
d_gene: .; v_gene: TRBV5-1; j_gene: TRBJ1-3; CDR3aa: ASSTGPLETIY
d_gene: .; v_gene: TRBV9; j_gene: TRBJ1-2; CDR3aa: ASTSIGGISGYT
d_gene: TRBD1; v_gene: TRBV30; j_gene: TRBJ2-2; CDR3aa: AWSVWTGGANTGELF
d_gene: .; v_gene: TRBV7-7; j_gene: .; CDR3aa: ASSLAPNYEQY
d_gene: .; v_gene: TRBV30; j_gene: TRBJ2-5; CDR3aa: AWSSASPQETQY
d_gene: .; v_gene: TRBV18; j_gene: TRBJ1-1; CDR3aa: ASSPAFLGGQSMNTEAF
d_gene: .; v_gene: TRBV21-1; j_gene: TRBJ1-5; CDR3aa: ASSKVRGQGISNQPQH
d_gene: TRBD1; v_gene: TRBV11-2; j_gene: TRBJ2-7; CDR3aa: ASSLEQGALYEQY
d_gene: .; v_gene: TRBV9; j_gene: TRBJ2-1; CDR3aa: ASSVIATSLNEQF
d_gene: TRBD2; v_gene: TRBV5-1; j_gene: TRBJ2-7; CDR3aa: ASSASRGSHEQY
d_gene: .; v_gene: TRBV11-3; j_gene: TRBJ2-7; CDR3aa: ASSLIFRGQHEQY
d_gene: TRBD2; v_gene: TRBV5-1; j_gene: TRBJ2-3; CDR3aa: ASSPPSGGESDTQY
d_gene: .; v_gene: TRBV11-3; j_gene: TRBJ2-7; CDR3aa: ASTCSHEQY
d_gene: .; v_gene: TRBV9; j_gene: TRBJ2-1; CDR3aa: ASSPQGGFNNEQF
d_gene: .; v_gene: TRBV27; j_gene: TRBJ1-5; CDR3aa: ASSFSGGGQPQH
d_gene: .; v_gene: TRBV10-2; j_gene: TRBJ2-2; CDR3aa: ASTMAGPGELF
d_gene: TRBD2; v_gene: TRBV10-3; j_gene: TRBJ2-7; CDR3aa: AISEKLAAAYEQY
d_gene: .; v_gene: TRBV5-1; j_gene: TRBJ2-5; CDR3aa: ASSSRTSRETQY